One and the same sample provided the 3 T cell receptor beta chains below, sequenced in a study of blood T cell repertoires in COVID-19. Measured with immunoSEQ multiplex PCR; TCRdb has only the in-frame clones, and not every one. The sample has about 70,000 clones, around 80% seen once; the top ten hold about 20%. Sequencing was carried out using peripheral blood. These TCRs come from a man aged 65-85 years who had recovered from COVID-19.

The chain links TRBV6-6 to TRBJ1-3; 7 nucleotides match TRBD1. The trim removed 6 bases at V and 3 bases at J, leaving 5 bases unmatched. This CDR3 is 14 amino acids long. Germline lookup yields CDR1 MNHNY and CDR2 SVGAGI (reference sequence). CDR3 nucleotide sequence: TGTGCCAGCAGAGAAGGGGGCTATGGAAACACCATATATTTT. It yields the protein CASREGGYGNTIYF.

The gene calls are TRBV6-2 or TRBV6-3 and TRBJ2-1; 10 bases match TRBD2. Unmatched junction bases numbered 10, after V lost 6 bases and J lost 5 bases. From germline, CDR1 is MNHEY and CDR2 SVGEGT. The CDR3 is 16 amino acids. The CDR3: CASSPQGLATHNEQFF. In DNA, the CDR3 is TGTGCCAGCAGCCCTCAGGGACTAGCGACCCACAATGAGCAGTTCTTC.

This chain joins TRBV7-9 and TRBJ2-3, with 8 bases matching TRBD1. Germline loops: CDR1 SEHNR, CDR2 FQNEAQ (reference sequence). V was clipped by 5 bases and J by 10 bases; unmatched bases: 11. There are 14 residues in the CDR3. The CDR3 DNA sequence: TGTGCCAGCAGCCAGGGGGCAGGGGGCGCCTCGCAGTATTTT. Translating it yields CASSQGAGGASQYF.